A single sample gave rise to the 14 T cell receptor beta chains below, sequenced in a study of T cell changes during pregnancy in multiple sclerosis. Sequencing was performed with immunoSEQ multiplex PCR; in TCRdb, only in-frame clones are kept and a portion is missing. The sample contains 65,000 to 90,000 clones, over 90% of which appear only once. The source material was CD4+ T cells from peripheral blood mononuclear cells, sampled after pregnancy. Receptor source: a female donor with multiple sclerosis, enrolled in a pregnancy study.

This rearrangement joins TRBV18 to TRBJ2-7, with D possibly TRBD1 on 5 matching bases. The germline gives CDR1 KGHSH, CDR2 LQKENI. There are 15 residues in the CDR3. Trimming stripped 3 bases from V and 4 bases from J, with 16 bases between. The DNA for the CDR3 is TGTGCCAGCTCACCCCGGCAGGGTTTACCGTACGAGCAGTACTTC. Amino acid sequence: CASSPRQGLPYEQYF. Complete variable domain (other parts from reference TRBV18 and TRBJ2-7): NAGVMQNPRHLVRRRGQEARLRCSPMKGHSHVYWYRQLPEEGLKFMVYLQKENIIDESGMPKERFSAEFPKEGPSILRIQQVVRGDSAAYFCASSPRQGLPYEQYFGPGTRLTVT.

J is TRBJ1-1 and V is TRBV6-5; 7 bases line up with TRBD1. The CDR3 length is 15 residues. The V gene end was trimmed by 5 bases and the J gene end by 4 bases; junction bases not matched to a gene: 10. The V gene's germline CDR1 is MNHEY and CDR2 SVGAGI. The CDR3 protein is CASSLRQGLGTEAFF. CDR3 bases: TGTGCCAGCAGTCTGCGACAGGGCTTGGGCACTGAAGCTTTCTTT.

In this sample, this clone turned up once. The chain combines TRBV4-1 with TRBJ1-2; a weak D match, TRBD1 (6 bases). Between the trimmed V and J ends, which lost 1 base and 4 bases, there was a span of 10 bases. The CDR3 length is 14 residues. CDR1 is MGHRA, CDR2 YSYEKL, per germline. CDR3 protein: CASSQGTVSYGYTF. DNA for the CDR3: TGCGCCAGCAGCCAAGGGACAGTCAGCTATGGCTACACCTTC.

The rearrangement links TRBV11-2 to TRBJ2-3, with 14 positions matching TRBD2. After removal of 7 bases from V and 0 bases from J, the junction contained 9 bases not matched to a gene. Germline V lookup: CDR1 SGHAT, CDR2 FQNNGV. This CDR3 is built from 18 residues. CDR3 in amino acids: CASTRGLAGELSTDTQYF. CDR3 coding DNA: TGTGCCAGCACCCGGGGACTAGCGGGAGAGTTAAGCACAGATACGCAGTATTTT.

The CDR3 coding sequence is TGTGCCAGCAGCTTAGATCGGTACAGCCTTATAACAGATACGCAGTATTTT. It specifies CASSLDRYSLITDTQYF. J is TRBJ2-3 and V is TRBV11-2; D is unresolved. The CDR3 totals 17 residues. The V and J ends lost 0 bases and 3 bases respectively, with 16 bases between them. CDR1 SGHAT and CDR2 FQNNGV come from the germline V gene.

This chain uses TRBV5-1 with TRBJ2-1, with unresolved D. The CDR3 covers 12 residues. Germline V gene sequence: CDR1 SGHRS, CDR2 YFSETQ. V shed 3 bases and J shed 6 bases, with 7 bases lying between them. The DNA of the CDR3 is TGCGCCAGCAGCTCCCCCGGCAATGAGCAGTTCTTC. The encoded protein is CASSSPGNEQFF.

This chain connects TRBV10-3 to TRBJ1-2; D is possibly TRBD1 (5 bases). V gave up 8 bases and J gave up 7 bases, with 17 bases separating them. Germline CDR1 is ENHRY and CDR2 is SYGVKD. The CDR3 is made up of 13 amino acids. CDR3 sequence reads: CAIVDSLVGGYTF. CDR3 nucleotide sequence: TGTGCCATCGTAGACAGTCTGGTGGGTGGCTACACCTTC.

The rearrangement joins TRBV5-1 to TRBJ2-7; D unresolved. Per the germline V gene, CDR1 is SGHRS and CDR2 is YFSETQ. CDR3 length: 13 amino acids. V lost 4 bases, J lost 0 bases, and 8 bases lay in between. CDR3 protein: CASSPPSSYEQYF. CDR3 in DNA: TGCGCCAGCAGCCCCCCGAGCTCCTACGAGCAGTACTTC.

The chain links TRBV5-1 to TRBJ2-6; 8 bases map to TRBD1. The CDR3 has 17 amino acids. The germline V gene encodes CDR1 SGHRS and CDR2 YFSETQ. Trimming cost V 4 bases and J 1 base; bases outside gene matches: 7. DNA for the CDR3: TGCGCCAGCAGCAGGGGACAGGCCCTTTCTGGGGCCAACGTCCTGACTTTC. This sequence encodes CASSRGQALSGANVLTF.

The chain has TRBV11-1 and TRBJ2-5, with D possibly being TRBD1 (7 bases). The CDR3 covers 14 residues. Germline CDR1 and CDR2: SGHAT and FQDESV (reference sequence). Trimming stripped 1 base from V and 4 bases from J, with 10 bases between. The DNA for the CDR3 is TGTGCCAGCAGCTTAGGACAGGGAGGAGAGACCCAGTACTTC. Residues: CASSLGQGGETQYF.

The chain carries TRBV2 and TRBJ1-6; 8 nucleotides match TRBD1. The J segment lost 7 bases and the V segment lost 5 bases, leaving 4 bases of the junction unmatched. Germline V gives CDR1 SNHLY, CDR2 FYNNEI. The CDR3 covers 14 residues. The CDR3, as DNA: TGTGCCAGCAGTTGGGACAGGAAGAATTCACCCCTCCACTTT. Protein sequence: CASSWDRKNSPLHF.

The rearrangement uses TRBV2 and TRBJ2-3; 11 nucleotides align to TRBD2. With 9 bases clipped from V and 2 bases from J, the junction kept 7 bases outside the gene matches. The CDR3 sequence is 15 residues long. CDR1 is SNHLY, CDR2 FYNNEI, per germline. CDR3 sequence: CASSTSGRNTDTQYF. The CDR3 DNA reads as TGTGCCAGTTCTACTAGCGGGAGAAACACAGATACGCAGTATTTT.

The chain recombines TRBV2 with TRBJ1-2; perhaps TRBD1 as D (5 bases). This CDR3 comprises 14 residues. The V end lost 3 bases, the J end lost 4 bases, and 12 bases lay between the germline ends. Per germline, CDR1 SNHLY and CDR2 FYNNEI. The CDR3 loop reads CASSEEGLGYGYTF. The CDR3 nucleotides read TGTGCCAGCAGTGAGGAGGGGTTGGGCTATGGCTACACCTTC.

The CDR3 is CASQTFTMNTEAFF. In DNA form, the CDR3 reads TGTGCCAGCCAAACTTTTACCATGAACACTGAAGCTTTCTTT. This sequence joins TRBV6-6 and TRBJ1-1; D is unresolved. CDR3 length: 14 residues. V was cut by 8 bases and J by 0 bases, with 13 bases left in between. Per germline, CDR1 MNHNY and CDR2 SVGAGI (reference sequence).